This TCR beta chain was found in a study of blood T cells in healthy people across ages. Across the study: About one barcoded beta molecule per two T cells was the capture yield of template switching. Overall study findings and caveats: Estimates based on one million T cells were treated as lower bounds.

This clonotype was seen a few times. What it recognizes is unknown. This CDR3 is 12 amino acids long. Germline values: CDR1 MNHNY, CDR2 SVGAGI (reference sequence). Trimming took 6 bases from V and 7 from J, leaving 12 bases between them. Combining a sample-barcoded 5' primer with a J-beta primer mix, a second PCR ran for roughly 6 to 12 cycles. Each cDNA molecule was tagged by a template-switch adaptor with 12 random nucleotides. TCRdb processed the 5' RACE reads anew with MiXCR; each CDR3 protein has one entry. The sample carries approximately 2,000,000 distinct CDR3 sequences, about two fifths recorded once.

The material sequenced was blood. The source is a human donor in good health. V is TRBV6-6 and J is TRBJ1-2; a weak D match, TRBD1 (6 bases). CDR3 sequence reads: CASRTTGSGYTF. The CDR3 bases are TGTGCCAGCAGAACGACAGGAAGTGGCTACACCTTC.